This TCR beta chain came from a study of blood T cell repertoires in COVID-19. At the level of the study: Nucleic acid was either cDNA or gDNA, and it came from T cells, B-cell-depleted T cells, or PBMCs.

Ages ranged from roughly 18 to 100 years, with residence in 24 US areas. The germline gives CDR1 SGHDT, CDR2 YYEEEE. J gave up 3 bases and V 4 bases, and 6 bases lay outside the gene matches. The CDR3 has 15 amino acids. Generated by immunoSEQ multiplex PCR, the TCRdb table keeps only in-frame clones and is missing some. The sample consists of approximately 470,000 clones, 87% of them appearing once. This sequence was found in a woman aged 18-35 years who had recovered from COVID-19. The chain recombines TRBV5-6 with TRBJ2-1, with 8 positions matching TRBD1. The material sequenced was PBMCs or T cells enriched from blood (not recorded which). For the CDR3, the DNA is TGTGCCAGCAGCCTCGGGACAGGAGACTACAATGAGCAGTTCTTC. Translation: CASSLGTGDYNEQFF.